Shown below are 10 T cell receptor beta chains from a single sample sequenced in a study of blood T cell repertoires in COVID-19. Measured with immunoSEQ multiplex PCR; TCRdb has only the in-frame clones, and not every one. This sample has some 270,000 clones, with over 75% found just once. Sequenced input: PBMCs or T cells enriched from blood (not recorded which). Every receptor here comes from a woman in her thirties or forties who had been exposed to COVID-19.

This clone came up once. This chain joins TRBV27 and TRBJ1-4; tentatively, D is TRBD1 (5 bases). The length of the CDR3 is 12 residues. Between the trimmed V and J ends, which lost 4 bases and 8 bases, there was a span of 8 bases. Per the germline V gene, CDR1 is MNHEY and CDR2 is SMNVEV (reference sequence). CDR3 coding DNA: TGTGCCAGCAGTTGGGGGGGGGAAAAACTGTTTTTT. It translates to CASSWGGEKLFF.

The rearrangement joins TRBV6-5 to TRBJ2-1; D is unclear. V was clipped by 8 bases and J by 5 bases, with 16 bases between them. This CDR3 is built from 14 residues. Germline-derived CDR1 and CDR2 are MNHEY and SVGAGI. The CDR3 nucleotides read TGTGCCAGCTCTCCGTCTACGTTTAACAATGAGCAGTTCTTC. Residues: CASSPSTFNNEQFF.

CDR3 sequence reads: CASSWGPGAIAFF. DNA for the CDR3: TGTGCCAGCAGTTGGGGGCCCGGGGCGATTGCTTTCTTT. V usage is TRBV27 and J usage is TRBJ1-1; weak D call: TRBD1 (6 bases). Germline loops: CDR1 MNHEY, CDR2 SMNVEV (reference sequence). Between the trimmed V and J ends, which lost 4 bases and 11 bases, there was a span of 17 bases. The CDR3 is made up of 13 amino acids.

The chain couples TRBV10-3 to TRBJ1-2; TRBD1 is a possible D gene (5 bases). The germline V gene encodes CDR1 ENHRY and CDR2 SYGVKD. The CDR3 length is 13 residues. V lost 3 bases and J 4 bases, leaving 9 bases between the germline ends. The CDR3 sequence is CAISDRAPYGYTF. The CDR3 nucleotides read TGTGCCATCAGTGACAGGGCACCCTATGGCTACACCTTC.

The CDR3 loop reads CASSPLGRESKNIQYF. CDR3 DNA: TGTGCCAGCAGCCCCCTGGGGCGGGAGTCCAAAAACATTCAGTACTTC. This sequence joins TRBV9 and TRBJ2-4; 7 nucleotides line up with TRBD2. After removal of 4 bases from V and 2 bases from J, the junction contained 9 bases not matched to a gene. Germline-derived CDR1 and CDR2 are SGDLS and YYNGEE. The CDR3 loop spans 16 amino acids. The whole variable domain, remainder taken from reference TRBV9 and TRBJ2-4, is DSGVTQTPKHLITATGQRVTLRCSPRSGDLSVYWYQQSLDQGLQFLIQYYNGEERAKGNILERFSAQQFPDLHSELNLSSLELGDSALYFCASSPLGRESKNIQYFGAGTRLSVL.

This clone was recorded only once. The chain joins TRBV18 to TRBJ2-2, with 7 bases fitting TRBD1. Looked up from germline, CDR1 is KGHSH and CDR2 is LQKENI. The CDR3 runs 14 residues. V gave up 4 bases and J gave up 5 bases; unmatched junction bases: 4. CDR3 nucleotide sequence: TGTGCCAGCTCACAGGGGGCGCGGACCGGGGAGCTGTTTTTT. Translating it yields CASSQGARTGELFF.

The V gene is TRBV3-1 (or the pseudogene TRBV3-2), the J gene TRBJ1-2, with TRBD1 matching 7 bases. The CDR3 covers 16 residues. Germline V CDR1 and CDR2: LGHDT, YNNKEL (reference sequence). The trim removed 4 bases at V and 7 bases at J, leaving 15 bases unmatched. CDR3 loop: CASSRRRQGLRVGYTF. The CDR3 bases are TGTGCCAGCAGCCGTCGAAGACAGGGTCTAAGGGTTGGCTACACCTTC.

This clone appeared once. The rearrangement joins TRBV18 to TRBJ2-1; D gene unclear. Trimming pared 3 bases from V and 0 bases from J, leaving 9 bases between. CDR3 size: 15 residues. Germline V CDR1 and CDR2: KGHSH, LQKENI. Written as DNA, the CDR3 is TGTGCCAGCTCACCCGTGCTAAGCTCCTACAATGAGCAGTTCTTC. Amino acids: CASSPVLSSYNEQFF.

This clone was found once. In nucleotides, the CDR3 is TGTGCCAGCTCACCAGGGACAGGGTTCCTAAGTAATTCACCCCTCCACTTT. Translation gives CASSPGTGFLSNSPLHF. This chain connects TRBV18 to TRBJ1-6; 9 nucleotides match TRBD1. The CDR3 is 17 amino acids. V was pared by 2 bases and J by 6 bases, with 8 bases of the junction left unmatched. Per germline, CDR1 KGHSH and CDR2 LQKENI. Looking up the rest from reference TRBV18 and TRBJ1-6 gives the full variable domain: NAGVMQNPRHLVRRRGQEARLRCSPMKGHSHVYWYRQLPEEGLKFMVYLQKENIIDESGMPKERFSAEFPKEGPSILRIQQVVRGDSAAYFCASSPGTGFLSNSPLHFGNGTRLTVT.

About this clone itself: Other nucleotide sequences from this sample produce the same CDR3. This rearrangement joins TRBV5-4 to TRBJ2-5, with D unresolved. Germline CDR1 SGHNT, CDR2 YYREEE (reference sequence). CDR3 size: 13 residues. V was trimmed by 0 bases and J by 2 bases, leaving 5 bases between them. This CDR3 is CASSLGSQETQYF. The DNA of the CDR3 is TGTGCCAGCAGCTTGGGCAGTCAAGAGACCCAGTACTTC.